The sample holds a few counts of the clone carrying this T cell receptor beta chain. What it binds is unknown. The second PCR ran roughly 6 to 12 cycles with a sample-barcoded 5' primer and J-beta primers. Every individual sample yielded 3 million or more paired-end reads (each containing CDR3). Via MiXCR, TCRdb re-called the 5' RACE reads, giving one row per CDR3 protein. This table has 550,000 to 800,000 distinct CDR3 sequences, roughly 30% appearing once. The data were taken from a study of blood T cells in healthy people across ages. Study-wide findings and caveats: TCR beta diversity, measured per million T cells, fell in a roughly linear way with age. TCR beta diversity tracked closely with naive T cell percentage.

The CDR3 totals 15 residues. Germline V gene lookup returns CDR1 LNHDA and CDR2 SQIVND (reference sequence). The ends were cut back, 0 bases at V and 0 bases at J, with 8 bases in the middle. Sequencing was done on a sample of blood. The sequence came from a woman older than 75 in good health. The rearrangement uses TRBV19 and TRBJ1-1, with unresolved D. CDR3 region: CASSIEGFMNTEAFF. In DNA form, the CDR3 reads TGTGCCAGTAGTATAGAAGGATTTATGAACACTGAAGCTTTCTTT.